This entry features one T cell receptor beta chain sequence. The data were taken from a study of blood T cell repertoires in COVID-19. From germline, CDR1 is SGHNT and CDR2 YENEEA. V lost 6 bases and J 8 bases, leaving 13 bases between the germline ends. The CDR3 runs 12 residues. Per the study methods: Quantification of nucleated cells was approximated via reference gene primer amplification. Assay used: immunoSEQ multiplex PCR; TCRdb lists only in-frame clones, some missing. V, J and clone size derive from that table, while D and trimming were established from the DNA sequence. The profile shows roughly 330,000 clones, about 85% of them singletons. Clinical histories supplied by participants themselves formed the basis of cohort assignment.

Sequencing input: PBMCs or T cells enriched from blood (not recorded which). The TCR was taken from a woman under 40 who had recovered from COVID-19. V and J are TRBV11-3 and TRBJ1-1, with a possible D match to TRBD1 (6 bases). The CDR3 DNA is TGTGCCAGCAGTACCGACACAGGGGAAGCTTTCTTT. This sequence encodes CASSTDTGEAFF.